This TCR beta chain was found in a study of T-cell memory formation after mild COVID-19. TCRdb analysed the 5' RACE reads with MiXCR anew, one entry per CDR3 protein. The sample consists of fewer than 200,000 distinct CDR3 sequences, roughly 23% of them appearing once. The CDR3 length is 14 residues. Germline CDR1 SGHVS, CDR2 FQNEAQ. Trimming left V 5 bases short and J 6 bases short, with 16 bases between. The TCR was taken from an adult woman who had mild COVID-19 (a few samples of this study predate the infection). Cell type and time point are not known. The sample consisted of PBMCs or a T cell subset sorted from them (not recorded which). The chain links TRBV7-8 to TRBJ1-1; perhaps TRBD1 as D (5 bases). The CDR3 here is CASSPTGGVAEAFF. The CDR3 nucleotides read TGTGCCAGCAGCCCGACCGGGGGGGTGGCTGAAGCTTTCTTT.